The T cell receptor (beta chain) described here comes from a study of Tregs in tolerant kidney transplant recipients. The table came from immunoSEQ multiplex PCR; TCRdb's copy has only in-frame clones and leaves some out. Listed are 50,000 or so clones; approximately 0.81% falls within the top ten. Findings and caveats of the study: Few patients were studied, so findings need validation in larger groups.

There are 13 residues in the CDR3. In germline, CDR1 is KGHSH, CDR2 LQKENI. Deletions cut 4 bases from V and 1 base from J, with 7 bases between. Remarks on this clone: The antigen is unknown. The CDR3 goes on 3 residues after the read ends, and that part is filled in from the germline J gene.

The material sequenced was CD4+ T cells from blood, taken before the transplant. The genes are TRBV18 and TRBJ2-5; possibly TRBD1 for D (6 bases). The sequence was obtained from a human donor who received a combined kidney and bone marrow transplant. The CDR3 DNA, read in part, is TGTGCCAGCTCACGAGGGGGCCAAGAGACC. As protein: CASSRGGQET. The whole CDR3 sequence is CASSRGGQETQYF.